These 17 T cell receptor beta chains were sequenced from one sample in a study of Ad26.COV2.S vaccination and SARS-CoV-2 variants. The treatment here: roughly 18 received Ad26.COV2.S at low or high dose, single or two shots; roughly 5 received placebo; per-sample allocation not given. On day 63 after the first injection, vaccine and placebo recipients gave samples. Data came from immunoSEQ multiplex PCR; TCRdb stores just in-frame clones and leaves some out. The sample carries fewer than 400,000 clones, approximately 89% recorded once. The starting material was peripheral blood, obtained in a trial of Ad26.COV2.S vaccine versus placebo. All receptors come from a person between 18 and 65 years old who received the Ad26.COV2.S COVID-19 vaccine or a placebo.

In its sample, this clone was seen a few times. The chain combines TRBV5-1 with TRBJ2-7; D possibly corresponds to TRBD2 (6 bases). This CDR3 has 15 residues. Trimming took off 4 bases at V and 0 bases at J, with 14 bases between the two ends. Germline CDR1 and CDR2: SGHRS and YFSETQ. The CDR3 DNA reads as TGCGCCAGCAGCCCGGGGGACTGGAGCTCCTACGAGCAGTACTTC. It encodes CASSPGDWSSYEQYF.

This chain joins TRBV7-9 and TRBJ2-5; D is unresolved. The germline V and J ends were trimmed by 5 bases and 5 bases, with 15 bases remaining between them. CDR3 length: 14 residues. CDR1 is SEHNR, CDR2 FQNEAQ, per germline (reference sequence). This chain's CDR3 is CASSPRHPGETQYF. The CDR3 DNA reads TGTGCCAGCAGCCCCCGACACCCGGGCGAGACCCAGTACTTC.

The V gene is TRBV18, the J gene TRBJ1-3; no firm D call. This CDR3 comprises 16 residues. V gave up 3 bases and J gave up 0 bases, with 12 bases separating them. Germline V lookup: CDR1 KGHSH, CDR2 LQKENI. The CDR3 protein is CASSPTEVPSGNTIYF. As DNA, the CDR3 is TGTGCCAGCTCACCCACGGAAGTTCCCTCTGGAAACACCATATATTTT.

The V call is TRBV5-6, the J call TRBJ2-5; 9 positions match TRBD1. V lost 1 base and J lost 3; bases outside the gene matches: 4. CDR3 size: 15 residues. Germline-derived CDR1 and CDR2 are SGHDT and YYEEEE. The CDR3 nucleotides read TGTGCCAGCAGCTTGAGGGACAGGGTGGAAGAGACCCAGTACTTC. Protein: CASSLRDRVEETQYF.

The chain links TRBV5-1 to TRBJ2-7, with 7 bases that match TRBD1. In germline, CDR1 is SGHRS, CDR2 YFSETQ. The length of the CDR3 is 15 residues. V trimming: 3 bases; J trimming: 0 bases; junction bases outside the gene matches: 6. CDR3 protein: CASSSTQGLSYEQYF. The CDR3 nucleotides read TGCGCCAGCAGCTCTACACAGGGGCTCTCCTACGAGCAGTACTTC.

This clone was seen only a few times. The chain couples TRBV9 to TRBJ1-5; a possible D gene is TRBD1 (6 bases). The CDR3 sequence is 15 residues long. Trimming took 0 bases from V and 7 from J, leaving 14 bases between them. Germline V gene lookup returns CDR1 SGDLS and CDR2 YYNGEE. The CDR3 DNA sequence: TGTGCCAGCAGCGTAGATGGACAGACAGGCCAGCCCCAGCATTTT. It codes for CASSVDGQTGQPQHF.

This chain connects TRBV7-9 to TRBJ2-7; 12 nucleotides agree with TRBD2. The germline V gene encodes CDR1 SEHNR and CDR2 FQNEAQ (reference sequence). V was clipped by 4 bases and J by 0 bases; unmatched bases: 4. The CDR3 sequence is 16 residues long. The CDR3 DNA follows: TGTGCCAGCAGCTCTAGCGGGAGGGGGGCCTCCTACGAGCAGTACTTC. Protein sequence: CASSSSGRGASYEQYF.

This clone appeared once. The chain joins TRBV29-1 to TRBJ1-2, with 8 bases that match TRBD1. V was clipped by 5 bases and J by 0 bases; unmatched bases: 5. The CDR3 is 14 residues long. Per germline, CDR1 SQVTM and CDR2 ANQGSEA. This CDR3 is CSVSGQGANYGYTF. In DNA, the CDR3 is TGCAGCGTTTCTGGACAGGGAGCTAACTATGGCTACACCTTC.

This CDR3 reads CASRQSAWVNTEAFF. CDR3 nucleotides: TGTGCCAGCAGACAGTCAGCGTGGGTGAACACTGAAGCTTTCTTT. This chain uses TRBV28 with TRBJ1-1; no clear D. The V gene's germline CDR1 is MDHEN and CDR2 SYDVKM. The CDR3 is 15 amino acids. Trimming took off 6 bases at V and 0 bases at J, with 14 bases between the two ends.

The rearrangement joins TRBV28 to TRBJ1-5, with 8 bases fitting TRBD1. Losses at the gene ends were 3 bases for V and 7 bases for J; bases not matched to a gene: 8. CDR1 is MDHEN, CDR2 SYDVKM, per germline. CDR3 length: 15 amino acids. Here the CDR3 DNA reads TGTGCCAGCAGTTTGGGCAGGGGGCTAGGACAGCCCCAGCATTTT. It specifies CASSLGRGLGQPQHF. Full variable domain (remainder filled in from reference TRBV28 and TRBJ1-5): DVKVTQSSRYLVKRTGEKVFLECVQDMDHENMFWYRQDPGLGLRLIYFSYDVKMKEKGDIPEGYSVSREKKERFSLILESASTNQTSMYLCASSLGRGLGQPQHFGDGTRLSIL.

This chain links TRBV10-3 with TRBJ2-5; D is perhaps TRBD1 (6 bases). From germline, CDR1 is ENHRY and CDR2 SYGVKD. V lost 5 bases and J 5 bases, leaving 15 bases between the germline ends. This CDR3 is built from 14 residues. The CDR3, as DNA: TGTGCCATCAGTCGGACAGACCGACGGGAGACCCAGTACTTC. Translation gives CAISRTDRRETQYF.

The rearrangement uses TRBV19 and TRBJ1-1, with a possible D match to TRBD1 (6 bases). This CDR3 is built from 14 residues. The V end lost 5 bases, the J end lost 1 base, and 11 bases lay between the germline ends. CDR1 and CDR2 (germline): LNHDA, SQIVND (reference sequence). The CDR3 is CASSSPGQNTEAFF. CDR3 nucleotides: TGTGCCAGTAGTTCACCGGGACAGAACACTGAAGCTTTCTTT.

V is TRBV13 and J is TRBJ2-7; D is unresolved. The V gene lost 6 bases and the J gene lost 0 bases, with 6 bases spanning the gap. The CDR3 totals 12 residues. In germline, CDR1 is PRHDT, CDR2 FYEKMQ (reference sequence). CDR3 DNA: TGTGCCAGCAGTCCTCACTCCTACGAGCAGTACTTC. It yields the protein CASSPHSYEQYF.

This sequence joins TRBV27 and TRBJ1-6; tentative D call: TRBD1 (5 bases). CDR3 length equals 17 residues. Germline lookup yields CDR1 MNHEY and CDR2 SMNVEV (reference sequence). V lost 6 bases and J lost 2, with 17 bases in between. The CDR3 loop reads CASSQRDPRTYNSPLHF. CDR3 nucleotide sequence: TGTGCCAGCAGCCAAAGGGACCCGAGGACCTATAATTCACCCCTCCACTTT.

The chain joins TRBV28 to TRBJ1-4, with D perhaps TRBD1 (6 bases). Germline CDR1 is MDHEN and CDR2 is SYDVKM. V lost 11 bases, J lost 6 bases, and 10 bases lay in between. CDR3 length equals 11 residues. CDR3 region: CALRGDEKLFF. The CDR3 nucleotides read TGTGCCCTCAGGGGTGATGAAAAACTGTTTTTT.

The chain couples TRBV11-2 to TRBJ2-7; TRBD2 matches at 8 bases. Germline V lookup: CDR1 SGHAT, CDR2 FQNNGV. J was trimmed by 4 bases and V by 2 bases; bases with no gene match: 4. The CDR3 covers 14 residues. The CDR3 reads CASSLTGGSYEQYF. In nucleotides, the CDR3 is TGTGCCAGCAGCTTAACGGGAGGGTCATACGAGCAGTACTTC.

CDR3 nucleotides: TGCGCCAGTGCCAGAGGGGGGACAGGGAATGAAAAACTGTTTTTT. Protein sequence: CASARGGTGNEKLFF. The chain employs TRBV4-1 and TRBJ1-4, with 9 bases aligning to TRBD1. CDR1 is MGHRA and CDR2 is YSYEKL in the germline V gene. CDR3 length equals 15 residues. V shed 9 bases and J 5 bases; nucleotides not matched to a gene: 10.